The present entry profiles one T cell receptor beta chain with its context. The sample is drawn from a study of T cell repertoires in cytomegalovirus infection. TCRdb passed the reads through MiXCR, listing each CDR3 protein once. The sample has fewer than 550,000 distinct CDR3 sequences, about 10% seen once; the top ten hold 10%. Trimming pared 6 bases from V and 0 bases from J, leaving 16 bases between. CDR3 length equals 15 residues. The germline CDR1 and CDR2 sequences are DFQATT and SNEGSKA (reference sequence). Sequencing was done on a sample of PBMCs. The V call is TRBV20-1, the J call TRBJ2-3; tentative D call: TRBD1 (6 bases). The source of this sequence is a human donor in good health (CMV status not recorded). Some clones in this sample may be carry-over from other donors' samples. The CDR3 DNA reads as TGCAGTGCATCCCGGACAGACGCTAGCACAGATACGCAGTATTTT. This gives the protein CSASRTDASTDTQYF.